The present T cell receptor (beta chain) was sequenced within a study of OX40 agonist ivuxolimab in advanced cancers. After removal of 6 bases from V and 2 bases from J, the junction contained 1 base not matched to a gene. Germline V gene sequence: CDR1 SNHLY, CDR2 FYNNEI. This CDR3 region has 13 residues. This clone was counted only a few times. The method was immunoSEQ multiplex PCR; TCRdb's version includes in-frame clones alone and lacks a portion of them. The data hold about 35,000 clones, with 65% to 80% observed a single time. The starting material was CD4+ or CD8+ T cells sorted from blood, obtained in a trial of the OX40 agonist ivuxolimab. V gene TRBV2 combines with J gene TRBJ2-7; 10 nucleotides align to TRBD1. This clonotype was obtained from an adult with an advanced solid tumor such as melanoma, head and neck, liver or kidney cancer. The DNA of the CDR3 is TGTGCCAGCAGAGGGACAGGGGCCTACGAGCAGTACTTC. It codes for CASRGTGAYEQYF.